The 23 T cell receptor beta chains presented below share a single source sample, sequenced in a study of shared clonotypes between healthy human individuals (dated by TCRdb to about 2020). To prepare the library, the immunoSEQ multiplex PCR assay was applied. This immuneACCESS table, as held by TCRdb, lists in-frame sequences with V and J called but not all clones. Of the missing ones, under half trace to an unresolved V gene in checked studies; the others have no known cause. This sample lists about 1.5 million clones; 95% to 97% were detected once. The ten biggest clones cover roughly 1.1% of the sample. Sequencing was carried out using naive CD4+ T cells sorted from blood. The cell subset or site label here, explained by the study, means: CD45RA+ positively selected. These receptors were taken from a man in his thirties or forties in good health.

This chain uses TRBV19 with TRBJ2-7, with 9 bases that match TRBD1. Looked up from germline, CDR1 is LNHDA and CDR2 is SQIVND (reference sequence). The CDR3 spans 14 residues. V was pared by 5 bases and J by 5 bases, with 7 bases of the junction left unmatched. CDR3 bases: TGTGCCAGTAGTGGACGGGGACAGGGTCACGAGCAGTACTTC. Amino acid sequence: CASSGRGQGHEQYF.

The CDR3 protein is CASSVEAGTEAFF. The CDR3 region has the DNA TGTGCCAGCAGCGTAGAGGCAGGCACTGAAGCTTTCTTT. The chain has TRBV9 and TRBJ1-1; D uncertain. Germline loops: CDR1 SGDLS, CDR2 YYNGEE. The CDR3 is 13 residues long. V was clipped by 0 bases and J by 4 bases, with 7 bases between them.

The rearrangement uses TRBV7-9 and TRBJ1-4; D remains ambiguous. CDR1 and CDR2 (germline): SEHNR, FQNEAQ (reference sequence). V was pared by 4 bases and J by 6 bases, with 12 bases between. The CDR3 runs to 14 residues. The chain's CDR3 is CASSSRGQDEKLFF. The DNA for the CDR3 is TGTGCCAGCAGCTCTCGGGGTCAAGATGAAAAACTGTTTTTT. Full variable domain (outside the CDR3, taken from reference TRBV7-9 and TRBJ1-4): DTGVSQNPRHKITKRGQNVTFRCDPISEHNRLYWYRQTLGQGPEFLTYFQNEAQLEKSRLLSDRFSAERPKGSFSTLEIQRTEQGDSAMYLCASSSRGQDEKLFFGSGTQLSVL.

This chain links TRBV7-9 with TRBJ1-2, with 9 bases fitting TRBD1. The CDR3 is made up of 14 amino acids. Germline CDR1 SEHNR, CDR2 FQNEAQ (reference sequence). Germline trimming cut 4 bases from V and 4 bases from J; bases unmatched to any gene: 4. CDR3 nucleotides: TGTGCCAGCAGCTCCTACAGGGGGCTCTATGGCTACACCTTC. Translation gives CASSSYRGLYGYTF.

This chain connects TRBV27 to TRBJ1-2; D remains ambiguous. Germline CDR1 and CDR2: MNHEY and SMNVEV (reference sequence). Trimming took off 6 bases at V and 8 bases at J, with 13 bases between the two ends. This CDR3 region has 12 residues. The CDR3 region is CASRRQPEGYTF. The CDR3 coding sequence is TGTGCCAGCAGGCGTCAGCCGGAGGGCTACACCTTC.

The chain combines TRBV18 with TRBJ2-4; D tentatively reads TRBD1 or TRBD2 (6 bases each). CDR3 length equals 16 residues. The V gene lost 0 bases and the J gene lost 6 bases, with 15 bases spanning the gap. CDR1 and CDR2 from the germline V gene are KGHSH and LQKENI. In DNA form, the CDR3 reads TGTGCCAGCTCACCACCCAGCGGCAGGGGAGGAAACATTCAGTACTTC. It codes for CASSPPSGRGGNIQYF. The entire variable domain, with the rest obtained from reference TRBV18 and TRBJ2-4, is as follows: NAGVMQNPRHLVRRRGQEARLRCSPMKGHSHVYWYRQLPEEGLKFMVYLQKENIIDESGMPKERFSAEFPKEGPSILRIQQVVRGDSAAYFCASSPPSGRGGNIQYFGAGTRLSVL.

The V call is TRBV7-6, the J call TRBJ2-1, with TRBD2 matching 7 bases. Germline V lookup: CDR1 SGHVS, CDR2 FNYEAQ. Germline trimming cut 3 bases from V and 0 bases from J; bases unmatched to any gene: 8. CDR3 size: 17 residues. CDR3 sequence reads: CASSFLGPGGSYNEQFF. CDR3 DNA sequence: TGTGCCAGCAGCTTCCTTGGTCCGGGAGGCTCCTACAATGAGCAGTTCTTC.

V gene TRBV5-6 combines with J gene TRBJ2-7; D call uncertain. Trimming took off 0 bases at V and 3 bases at J, with 13 bases between the two ends. The CDR3 runs to 15 residues. CDR1 and CDR2 from the germline V gene are SGHDT and YYEEEE. The CDR3 sequence: CASSLAKDGLYEQYF. The CDR3 DNA sequence: TGTGCCAGCAGCTTGGCCAAAGACGGCCTCTACGAGCAGTACTTC.

In its sample, this clone was seen once. This chain links TRBV28 with TRBJ2-5; 15 positions agree with TRBD2. This CDR3 is built from 18 residues. The germline gives CDR1 MDHEN, CDR2 SYDVKM. V was clipped by 6 bases and J by 4 bases; unmatched bases: 12. The CDR3 is CASSVTGLAGGVGETQYF. In nucleotides, the CDR3 is TGTGCCAGCAGCGTCACGGGACTAGCGGGAGGAGTAGGAGAGACCCAGTACTTC.

J is TRBJ1-1 and V is TRBV5-6, with a tentative D call TRBD1 (5 bases). Trimming shortened V by 0 bases and J by 0 bases, and 15 bases separated the two germline ends. Germline V gene data show CDR1 as SGHDT and CDR2 as YYEEEE. CDR3 size: 17 residues. DNA of the CDR3: TGTGCCAGCAGCTTGGGGACGGGACGCGGCCTGAACACTGAAGCTTTCTTT. It yields the protein CASSLGTGRGLNTEAFF. Using reference TRBV5-6 and TRBJ1-1 for the parts outside the CDR3, the full variable domain is DAGVTQSPTHLIKTRGQQVTLRCSPKSGHDTVSWYQQALGQGPQFIFQYYEEEERQRGNFPDRFSGHQFPNYSSELNVNALLLGDSALYLCASSLGTGRGLNTEAFFGQGTRLTVV.

With respect to this clone: The sample has other DNA sequences that encode this CDR3 too. The CDR3 reads CASSTGTGTYEQYF. The DNA of the CDR3 is TGTGCCAGTAGTACCGGGACAGGCACCTACGAGCAGTACTTC. The gene calls are TRBV19 and TRBJ2-7; 8 bases match TRBD1. Germline V gene sequence: CDR1 LNHDA, CDR2 SQIVND (reference sequence). This CDR3 has 14 residues. Trimming took 4 bases from V and 2 from J; bases not matched to a gene: 4.

The chain employs TRBV15 and TRBJ2-5, with 10 bases aligning to TRBD1. The V gene's germline CDR1 is LNHNV and CDR2 YYDKDF (reference sequence). The CDR3 is 15 residues long. J was trimmed by 3 bases and V by 1 base; bases with no gene match: 2. The CDR3 coding sequence is TGTGCCACCAGCAGAGGTGGGACAGGGGAAGAGACCCAGTACTTC. Translation gives CATSRGGTGEETQYF.

V and J are TRBV10-2 and TRBJ2-3; 8 bases line up with TRBD1. The V segment lost 3 bases and the J segment 4 bases; nucleotides outside the gene matches: 15. This CDR3 has 18 amino acids. Germline V gives CDR1 WSHSY, CDR2 SAAADI. The CDR3 here is CASSDPLRAGGISDTQYF. The CDR3 DNA follows: TGCGCCAGCAGTGACCCCCTGAGGGCAGGGGGCATCTCAGATACGCAGTATTTT.

This rearrangement joins TRBV27 to TRBJ2-1; the D gene could be TRBD1 or TRBD2 (5 bases each). The ends were cut back, 2 bases at V and 6 bases at J, with 8 bases in the middle. CDR3 size: 13 residues. The germline gives CDR1 MNHEY, CDR2 SMNVEV (reference sequence). The CDR3, as DNA: TGTGCCAGCAGTTTACGGGGCCTCAATGAGCAGTTCTTC. Its translation is CASSLRGLNEQFF.

The CDR3 nucleotides read TGTGCCAGCAGCCCCAGGGAACCCCAAGAGACCCAGTACTTC. It encodes CASSPREPQETQYF. V is TRBV6-6 and J is TRBJ2-5; D may be TRBD1 (5 bases). Trimming left V 6 bases short and J 1 base short, with 12 bases between. In germline, CDR1 is MNHNY, CDR2 SVGAGI (reference sequence). The length of the CDR3 is 14 residues.

The V call is TRBV5-4, the J call TRBJ1-4; D is perhaps TRBD1 (6 bases). CDR3 size: 14 residues. V shed 4 bases and J shed 3 bases, with 10 bases lying between them. Germline loops: CDR1 SGHNT, CDR2 YYREEE (reference sequence). Here the CDR3 reads CASSTGLSNEKLFF. The DNA of the CDR3 is TGTGCCAGCAGCACAGGGTTATCTAATGAAAAACTGTTTTTT.

The chain carries TRBV4-3 and TRBJ2-3, with 9 bases that match TRBD2. Germline CDR1 and CDR2: LGHNA and YSLEER. CDR3 length equals 15 residues. J was trimmed by 6 bases and V by 4 bases; bases with no gene match: 8. The CDR3 coding sequence is TGCGCCAGCAGCCCTACCCCTAGCGGGATGGATACGCAGTATTTT. Translated, it gives CASSPTPSGMDTQYF.

The chain is built from TRBV11-1 and TRBJ2-7; 11 nucleotides match TRBD2. The germline V gene encodes CDR1 SGHAT and CDR2 FQDESV (reference sequence). The CDR3 runs 16 residues. After removal of 2 bases from V and 7 bases from J, the junction contained 10 bases not matched to a gene. The CDR3: CASSLPLSGRAEEQYF. CDR3 coding DNA: TGTGCCAGCAGCTTACCCCTTAGCGGGAGGGCGGAAGAGCAGTACTTC. Variable domain in full (rest from reference TRBV11-1 and TRBJ2-7): EAEVAQSPRYKITEKSQAVAFWCDPISGHATLYWYRQILGQGPELLVQFQDESVVDDSQLPKDRFSAERLKGVDSTLKIQPAELGDSAMYLCASSLPLSGRAEEQYFGPGTRLTVT.

This chain connects TRBV9 to TRBJ2-3; possible D gene TRBD2, 5 bases. Trimming took off 3 bases at V and 2 bases at J, with 16 bases between the two ends. The CDR3 covers 16 residues. From germline, CDR1 is SGDLS and CDR2 YYNGEE. The CDR3 is CASSASGVVSTDTQYF. The CDR3 coding sequence is TGTGCCAGCAGCGCCTCCGGGGTGGTGTCCACAGATACGCAGTATTTT.

The chain links TRBV7-2 to TRBJ1-3; D gene ambiguous. The CDR3 runs to 14 residues. Germline CDR1 reads SGHTA; CDR2 reads FQGNSA. V lost 2 bases and J 2 bases, leaving 7 bases between the germline ends. DNA for the CDR3: TGTGCCAGCAGCTTATTAAGGCCTGGAAACACCATATATTTT. Encoded protein: CASSLLRPGNTIYF.

The chain joins TRBV29-1 to TRBJ2-1; D gene unclear. This CDR3 contains 11 residues. Germline V gene lookup returns CDR1 SQVTM and CDR2 ANQGSEA. With 5 bases removed from V and 6 bases from J, the gap between germline ends came to 8 bases. The CDR3 sequence: CSVRKLNEQFF. Here the CDR3 DNA reads TGCAGCGTTAGGAAACTCAATGAGCAGTTCTTC.

This chain links TRBV5-1 with TRBJ1-1, with TRBD1 matching 8 bases. The CDR3 loop spans 14 amino acids. After removal of 3 bases from V and 1 base from J, the junction contained 2 bases not matched to a gene. CDR1 SGHRS and CDR2 YFSETQ come from the germline V gene. The chain's CDR3 is CASSWTGKNTEAFF. DNA of the CDR3: TGCGCCAGCAGCTGGACAGGGAAGAACACTGAAGCTTTCTTT.

The count of this clone is one. This chain's CDR3 is CASRWGEESTYEQYF. The CDR3 nucleotides are TGTGCCAGCAGATGGGGGGAGGAGTCTACCTACGAGCAGTACTTC. The chain joins TRBV5-5 to TRBJ2-7; D may be TRBD2 (6 bases). The germline CDR1 and CDR2 sequences are SGHKS and YYEKEE (reference sequence). Trimming took 5 bases from V and 2 from J, leaving 17 bases between them. This CDR3 has 15 amino acids.